The present entry profiles one T cell receptor beta chain with its context. Its antigen is undetermined. These data come from a study of shared clonotypes between healthy human individuals. Study at large: For every donor, three CD4 naive, three CD4 memory, two CD8 naive and one CD8 memory plates were used. Findings of the study overall: The rarefaction results pointed to incomplete sorted-subset sequencing despite large depth. Naive subsets generally exceeded memory subsets in estimated richness.

The table came from immunoSEQ multiplex PCR; TCRdb's copy has only in-frame clones and leaves some out. Here the sample spans around 1.4 million clones, 97% to 99% being singletons. This CDR3 is built from 15 residues. Germline CDR1 and CDR2: SEHNR and FQNEAQ (reference sequence). With V trimmed by 3 bases and J by 7 bases, 4 bases remained unmatched. The TCR sequence derives from a man aged 25-40 years in good health. The chain combines TRBV7-9 with TRBJ2-1; 12 nucleotides line up with TRBD2. What was sequenced was naive CD4+ T cells sorted from blood. Regarding subset: CD45RA+ positively selected. The CDR3 nucleotides are TGTGCCAGCAGCTTTCGACTAGCGGGAGATAATGAGCAGTTCTTC. Protein: CASSFRLAGDNEQFF.